This paragraph covers one TCR beta chain sequence. These data belong to a study of cytomegalovirus exposure and HLA in healthy donors. In the PCR, 60 Vbeta and 13 Jbeta primers were used. Data came from immunoSEQ multiplex PCR; TCRdb stores just in-frame clones and leaves some out. Counted here are fewer than 60,000 clones, roughly 80% occurring once; the ten biggest clones make up about 3.6%. This receptor was taken from a middle-aged woman in good health and CMV-seropositive. Sample: PBMCs.

The chain's CDR3 is CASSSGQGGQPQHF. DNA for the CDR3: TGCGCCAGCAGCTCCGGACAGGGCGGGCAGCCCCAGCATTTT. The V and J genes are TRBV5-1 and TRBJ1-5, with 8 bases matching TRBD1. The CDR3 covers 14 residues. Germline V gene data show CDR1 as SGHRS and CDR2 as YFSETQ. V trimming: 3 bases; J trimming: 7 bases; junction bases outside the gene matches: 6.